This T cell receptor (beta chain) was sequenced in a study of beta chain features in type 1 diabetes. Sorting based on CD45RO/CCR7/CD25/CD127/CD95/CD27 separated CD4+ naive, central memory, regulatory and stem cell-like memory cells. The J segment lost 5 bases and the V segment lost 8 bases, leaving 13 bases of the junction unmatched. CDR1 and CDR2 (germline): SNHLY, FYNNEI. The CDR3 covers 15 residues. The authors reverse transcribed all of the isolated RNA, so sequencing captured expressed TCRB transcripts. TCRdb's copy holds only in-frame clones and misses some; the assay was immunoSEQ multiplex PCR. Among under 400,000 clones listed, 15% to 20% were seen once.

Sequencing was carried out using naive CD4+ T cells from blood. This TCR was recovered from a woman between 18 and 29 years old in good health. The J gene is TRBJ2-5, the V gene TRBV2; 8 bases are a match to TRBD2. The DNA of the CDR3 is TGTGCCAGCGGGATGGGACTAGTGGGATTGGAGACCCAGTACTTC. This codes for CASGMGLVGLETQYF.